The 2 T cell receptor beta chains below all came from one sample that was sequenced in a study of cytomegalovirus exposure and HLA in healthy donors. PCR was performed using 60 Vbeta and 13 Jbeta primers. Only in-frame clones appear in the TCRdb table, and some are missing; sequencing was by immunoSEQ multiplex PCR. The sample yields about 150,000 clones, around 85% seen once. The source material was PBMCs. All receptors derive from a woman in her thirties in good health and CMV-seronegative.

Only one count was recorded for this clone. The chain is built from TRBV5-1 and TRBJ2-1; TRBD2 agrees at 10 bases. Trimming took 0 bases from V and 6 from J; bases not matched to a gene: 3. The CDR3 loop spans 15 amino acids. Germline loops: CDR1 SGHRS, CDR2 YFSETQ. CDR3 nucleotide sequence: TGCGCCAGCAGCTTGGCTCTAGCGGGGGTCAATGAGCAGTTCTTC. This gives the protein CASSLALAGVNEQFF.

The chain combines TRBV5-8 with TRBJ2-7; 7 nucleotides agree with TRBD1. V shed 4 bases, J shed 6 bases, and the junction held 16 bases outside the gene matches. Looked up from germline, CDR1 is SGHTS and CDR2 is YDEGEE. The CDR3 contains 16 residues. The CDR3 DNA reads TGTGCCAGCAGCACCTGGCAGGGTGTGACAGGGAGCGAGCAGTACTTC. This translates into CASSTWQGVTGSEQYF.